This paragraph reports one T cell receptor beta chain. Its specificity is unknown. V lost 5 bases and J lost 3, with 10 bases in between. CDR3 size: 13 residues. Germline lookup yields CDR1 MDHEN and CDR2 SYDVKM. The primer mix had 60 Vbeta and 13 Jbeta primers. The repertoire was sequenced with immunoSEQ multiplex PCR; TCRdb's copy has only in-frame clones and lacks some. Of 130,000 or so clones detected, roughly 66% appear once; the ten largest clones hold around 6%. The data are from a study of cytomegalovirus exposure and HLA in healthy donors. The study, taken as a whole, reports: Most of the CMV-associated TCR beta chains (in a later analysis) appeared to be HLA-restricted. A classifier reportedly called cytomegalovirus status with high sensitivity and specificity. V- and J-gene trimming in TCR beta was tied to a missense DCLRE1C variant by an analysis performed later.

This clonotype originated in a woman aged 55-69 years in good health and CMV-seronegative. The sequencing input was PBMCs. This chain uses TRBV28 with TRBJ1-2; no firm D call. The CDR3 is CASSAPGYYGYTF. The CDR3 DNA sequence: TGTGCCAGCAGTGCCCCGGGGTACTATGGCTACACCTTC.